These 21 T cell receptor beta chains came from one sample sequenced in a study of T cells in tuberculosis. Sequenced by immunoSEQ multiplex PCR; TCRdb stores in-frame clones only, minus some. Found here are over 30,000 clones, roughly 93% of them singletons; the top ten hold 10% to 12%. Time point denoted: new active TB diagnosis, blood taken before or within 7 days of starting treatment. The sequenced sample was PBMCs, obtained at tuberculosis diagnosis. The receptors derive from an adult with tuberculosis.

The chain is built from TRBV27 and TRBJ1-1, with D possibly matching TRBD1 (6 bases). Germline V gives CDR1 MNHEY, CDR2 SMNVEV (reference sequence). The CDR3 totals 13 residues. Trimming took 6 bases from V and 4 from J, leaving 12 bases between them. CDR3 sequence (DNA): TGTGCCAGCAGCCGTGACAGGACCACTGAAGCTTTCTTT. Encoded protein: CASSRDRTTEAFF.

The chain links TRBV6-1 to TRBJ1-1; D is uncertain. In germline, CDR1 is MNHNS, CDR2 SASEGT. The ends were cut back, 10 bases at V and 1 base at J, with 16 bases in the middle. This CDR3 has 14 amino acids. DNA for the CDR3: TGTGCCACCAACTTACTAGCCGAGAACACTGAAGCTTTCTTT. Protein sequence: CATNLLAENTEAFF.

The V gene is TRBV5-4, the J gene TRBJ1-2; D unclear. CDR3 length: 16 residues. Trimming took off 0 bases at V and 0 bases at J, with 12 bases between the two ends. Germline CDR1 SGHNT, CDR2 YYREEE (reference sequence). The CDR3 nucleotides read TGTGCCAGCAGCTTGGGGGCGGGAGATCCTAACTATGGCTACACCTTC. Protein: CASSLGAGDPNYGYTF.

The chain is built from TRBV7-3 and TRBJ2-1; no reliable D call. The V end lost 5 bases, the J end lost 6 bases, and 8 bases lay between the germline ends. CDR1 is SGHTA and CDR2 is FQGTGA in the germline V gene. CDR3 length: 12 residues. This CDR3 reads CASSPDFNEQFF. In DNA, the CDR3 is TGTGCCAGCAGCCCTGACTTCAATGAGCAGTTCTTC.

This rearrangement joins TRBV6-1 to TRBJ1-5; 7 bases map to TRBD1. Germline loops: CDR1 MNHNS, CDR2 SASEGT. The J segment lost 3 bases and the V segment lost 6 bases, leaving 5 bases of the junction unmatched. This CDR3 spans 14 amino acids. CDR3 sequence reads: CASRGDRDNQPQHF. Here the CDR3 DNA reads TGTGCCAGCAGAGGTGACAGGGACAATCAGCCCCAGCATTTT.

The chain employs TRBV10-3 and TRBJ1-3; 9 bases are shared with TRBD1. This CDR3 is built from 16 residues. V lost 6 bases, J lost 4 bases, and 10 bases stayed unmatched. The germline V gene has CDR1 ENHRY and CDR2 SYGVKD. CDR3 protein: CAIRDYRGHMGNTIYF. In DNA, the CDR3 is TGTGCCATCAGGGACTACAGGGGGCATATGGGAAACACCATATATTTT.

The gene calls are TRBV6-1 and TRBJ2-7, with a weak D call TRBD1 (5 bases). In germline, CDR1 is MNHNS, CDR2 SASEGT. Trimming cost V 8 bases and J 3 bases, with 20 bases left between them. The CDR3 contains 15 residues. For the CDR3, the DNA is TGTGCCAGCTGCATAAGGGGCGCAAGGTTCTACGAGCAGTACTTC. Protein product: CASCIRGARFYEQYF.

The chain couples TRBV25-1 to TRBJ1-2; TRBD1 aligns across 8 bases. The germline V gene has CDR1 MGHDK and CDR2 SYGVNS. V gave up 2 bases and J gave up 8 bases; unmatched junction bases: 4. The CDR3 spans 13 residues. The CDR3 here is CASSEGQGRGYTF. The CDR3 region has the DNA TGTGCCAGCAGTGAAGGACAGGGTAGGGGCTACACCTTC.

J is TRBJ1-2 and V is TRBV2; maybe TRBD1 (5 bases). The CDR3 sequence is 14 residues long. Germline values: CDR1 SNHLY, CDR2 FYNNEI. V was clipped by 3 bases and J by 2 bases, with 10 bases between them. The DNA of the CDR3 is TGTGCCAGCAGTGACGACAGAAAAAACTATGGCTACACCTTC. Amino acid sequence: CASSDDRKNYGYTF.

The gene calls are TRBV5-1 and TRBJ2-7, with 7 bases identical to TRBD1. Germline V gene data show CDR1 as SGHRS and CDR2 as YFSETQ. The V and J ends lost 4 bases and 2 bases, in that order; junction bases with no gene match: 9. This CDR3 spans 15 amino acids. This CDR3 is CASSPRQGTPYEQYF. The CDR3 coding sequence is TGCGCCAGCAGCCCTAGACAGGGAACCCCCTACGAGCAGTACTTC.

The chain has TRBV10-2 and TRBJ2-7; a weak D match, TRBD2 (5 bases). V lost 2 bases to trimming and J lost 2 bases, with 10 bases between them. This CDR3 has 14 residues. CDR1 is WSHSY, CDR2 SAAADI, per germline. In DNA form, the CDR3 reads TGCGCCAGCAGTGAGGGAGGCCCCCCCTACGAGCAGTACTTC. Residues: CASSEGGPPYEQYF.

This chain's CDR3 is CASSFLRTANTGELFF. The CDR3 coding sequence is TGTGCCAGCAGCTTTCTTAGGACAGCGAACACCGGGGAGCTGTTTTTT. The chain couples TRBV11-2 to TRBJ2-2, with D possibly being TRBD1 (6 bases). The CDR3 has 16 amino acids. V was trimmed by 3 bases and J by 0 bases, leaving 11 bases between them. CDR1 is SGHAT, CDR2 FQNNGV, per germline.

This clone was recorded only once. The chain combines TRBV4-1 with TRBJ2-7; 12 bases match TRBD1. V gave up 2 bases and J gave up 6 bases; unmatched junction bases: 5. The CDR3 has 15 residues. The germline gives CDR1 MGHRA, CDR2 YSYEKL. CDR3 sequence (DNA): TGCGCCAGCAGCCAACCAAGGGACAGGGGGCGCGAGCAGTACTTC. Translated, it gives CASSQPRDRGREQYF.

The V call is TRBV6-5, the J call TRBJ1-1; 9 bases line up with TRBD1. After removal of 4 bases from V and 4 bases from J, the junction contained 7 bases not matched to a gene. Germline V gene sequence: CDR1 MNHEY, CDR2 SVGAGI. The length of the CDR3 is 15 residues. CDR3 DNA sequence: TGTGCCAGCAGTTCGCGACAGGGGGACGGCACTGAAGCTTTCTTT. Translated: CASSSRQGDGTEAFF.

This clone was seen just once. J is TRBJ1-1 and V is TRBV5-1; TRBD1 is a possible D gene (5 bases). CDR1 SGHRS and CDR2 YFSETQ come from the germline V gene. The V gene lost 3 bases and the J gene lost 3 bases, with 9 bases spanning the gap. The CDR3 contains 13 residues. CDR3 amino acids: CASSSTGDTEAFF. The CDR3 nucleotides read TGCGCCAGCAGCTCTACAGGAGACACTGAAGCTTTCTTT.

Concerning this clone: Its ends do not fully match the called genes, so a read error is possible. The chain employs TRBV30 and TRBJ1-1, with a tentative D call TRBD1 (6 bases). Germline assignment: CDR1 GTSNPN and CDR2 SVGIG (reference sequence). The CDR3 is made up of 13 amino acids. This CDR3 is CAWNGQLNAEAFF. The CDR3 region has the DNA TGTGCCTGGAACGGACAGCTGAACGCTGAAGCTTTCTTT.

J is TRBJ2-1 and V is TRBV27, with D tentatively TRBD1 (5 bases). Trimming left V 3 bases short and J 4 bases short, with 10 bases between. This CDR3 is built from 14 residues. Germline CDR1 MNHEY, CDR2 SMNVEV (reference sequence). DNA of the CDR3: TGTGCCAGCAGTTTTGGGGCCGGATACAATGAGCAGTTCTTC. Translated, it gives CASSFGAGYNEQFF.

The chain links TRBV4-1 to TRBJ2-5; the D gene is possibly TRBD2 (5 bases). Germline CDR1 and CDR2: MGHRA and YSYEKL. V lost 0 bases and J lost 5, with 10 bases in between. The CDR3 has 14 residues. The CDR3 here is CASSQDPGGETQYF. The CDR3 bases are TGCGCCAGCAGCCAAGATCCGGGCGGGGAGACCCAGTACTTC.

This rearrangement joins TRBV14 to TRBJ1-2; D remains unclear. The CDR3 has 11 residues. Trimming removed 4 bases at V and 4 bases at J, with 4 bases between. The germline V gene encodes CDR1 SGHDN and CDR2 FVKESK. The CDR3 sequence is CASSLGYGYTF. In nucleotides, the CDR3 is TGTGCCAGCAGCCTCGGCTATGGCTACACCTTC. Drawing the rest from reference TRBV14 and TRBJ1-2, the complete variable domain is EAGVTQFPSHSVIEKGQTVTLRCDPISGHDNLYWYRRVMGKEIKFLLHFVKESKQDESGMPNNRFLAERTGGTYSTLKVQPAELEDSGVYFCASSLGYGYTFGSGTRLTVV.

This clone was counted once. The rearrangement joins TRBV9 to TRBJ2-2; 10 bases line up with TRBD1. The CDR3 has 16 residues. The V gene's germline CDR1 is SGDLS and CDR2 YYNGEE. V lost 4 bases and J lost 3; bases outside the gene matches: 6. The CDR3 DNA sequence: TGTGCCAGCAGCCCAAGGACAGGGGGAGACACCGGGGAGCTGTTTTTT. Translating it yields CASSPRTGGDTGELFF.

The genes are TRBV4-1 and TRBJ1-2, with D possibly TRBD1 on 5 matching bases. Germline V gene lookup returns CDR1 MGHRA and CDR2 YSYEKL. The CDR3 sequence is 13 residues long. The V end was cut by 2 bases, the J end by 8 bases, with 12 bases between. DNA for the CDR3: TGCGCCAGCAGCCAAATCTCAGGGTCGGGCTACACCTTC. This codes for CASSQISGSGYTF.